This T cell receptor beta chain is drawn from a study of blood T cell repertoires in COVID-19. As for the study in general: Samples came from the United States, Italy and Spain, spanning acute and convalescent COVID-19.

Per the original data handling: Reference gene primer amplification yielded estimated nucleated cell counts. Clones were sequenced by immunoSEQ multiplex PCR, and TCRdb holds only the in-frame ones, with some missing. From that table come the V and J calls and clone size; the DNA was used to work out D and trimming. The repertoire holds about 220,000 clones, with roughly 80% as singletons. The CDR3 totals 13 residues. Germline loops: CDR1 MDHEN, CDR2 SYDVKM. Trimming removed 6 bases from V and 3 bases from J, with 11 bases in between. The receptor was derived from a woman aged 35 to 49 with acute COVID-19. The chain uses TRBV28 and TRBJ1-2; D not resolved. The specimen was PBMCs or T cells enriched from blood (not recorded which). CDR3 in DNA: TGTGCCAGCAGCCCCGGACTTCACTATGGCTACACCTTC. Translated, it gives CASSPGLHYGYTF.